This T cell receptor beta chain was observed in a study of blood T cell repertoires in COVID-19. Whole-study context: Sites in the United States, Italy and Spain provided acute and convalescent COVID-19 samples. PBMCs, B-cell-depleted T cells, or T cells provided the cDNA or gDNA that made up the material.

Per the study methods: Estimation of nucleated cell counts was performed using reference gene primer amplification. TCRdb keeps only in-frame clones here, not all; method: immunoSEQ multiplex PCR. The V and J calls and clone size were taken over from that table, and D and trimming were inferred from the DNA. The sample comprises 200,000 to 300,000 clones, approximately 86% of which are singletons, and 5.5% to 8% rests with the top ten. Per germline, CDR1 LGHDT and CDR2 YNNKEL (reference sequence). This CDR3 is 14 amino acids long. Trimming shortened V by 3 bases and J by 2 bases, and 10 bases separated the two germline ends.

The chain joins TRBV3-1 (or the pseudogene TRBV3-2) to TRBJ1-1; the D is unclear. This receptor was identified in a woman aged 60-75 years with active or convalescent COVID-19. The sequenced material came from peripheral blood. The CDR3 nucleotides are TGTGCCAGCAGCCAGTTGAGGAGCAACACTGAAGCTTTCTTT. As protein: CASSQLRSNTEAFF.